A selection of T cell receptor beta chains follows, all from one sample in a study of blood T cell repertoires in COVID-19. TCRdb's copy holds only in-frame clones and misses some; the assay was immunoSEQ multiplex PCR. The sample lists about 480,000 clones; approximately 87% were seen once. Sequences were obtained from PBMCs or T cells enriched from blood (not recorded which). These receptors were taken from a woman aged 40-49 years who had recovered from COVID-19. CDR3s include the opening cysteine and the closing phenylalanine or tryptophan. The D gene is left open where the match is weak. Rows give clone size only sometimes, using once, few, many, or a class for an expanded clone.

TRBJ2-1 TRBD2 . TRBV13 TGTGCCAGCAGCTTAGGCCGTTCGCGGGAGTGGTCCTACAATGAGCAGTTCTTC CASSLGRSREWSYNEQFF
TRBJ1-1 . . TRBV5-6 TGTGCCAGCAGCTTATATCGGACACAGAACACTGAAGCTTTCTTT CASSLYRTQNTEAFF
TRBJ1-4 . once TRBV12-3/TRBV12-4 TGTGCCAGCAGTCTTACCGGGACTGCTCTGTTTTTT CASSLTGTALFF
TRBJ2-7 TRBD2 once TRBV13 TGTGCCAGCAGCCCCAGCGGGAGCTCCTACGAGCAGTACTTC CASSPSGSSYEQYF
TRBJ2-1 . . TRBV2 TGTGCCAGCAAGTACGGGGAGGGGACAGGAGTCTTC CASKYGEGTGVF
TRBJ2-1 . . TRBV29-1 TGCAGCGCCAGTAGGGAAGCCCAGGGCGATGAGCAGTTCTTC CSASREAQGDEQFF
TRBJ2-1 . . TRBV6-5 TGTGCCAGCAGTAGGACTGTACAATGGGAGCAGTTCTTC CASSRTVQWEQFF
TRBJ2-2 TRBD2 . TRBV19 TGTGCCAGTATTGAGACTAGCTGGTTAGCCGGGGAGCTGTTTTTT CASIETSWLAGELFF
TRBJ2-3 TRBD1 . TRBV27 TGTGCCAGCAGTTTATGGAGTGGAGGACAGGCTCGGGTGGATACGCAGTATTTT CASSLWSGGQARVDTQYF
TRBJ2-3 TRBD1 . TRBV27 TGTGCCAGCAGTTTAGTCCGGACAGGGGACACAGATACGCAGTATTTT CASSLVRTGDTDTQYF
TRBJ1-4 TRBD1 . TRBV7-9 TGTGCCAGCAGCTCCGGGACAGGGAAGGAAAAACTGTTTTTT CASSSGTGKEKLFF